This TCR beta chain was sequenced for a study of T cells in Graves' hyperthyroidism and ophthalmopathy. Germline V gene data show CDR1 as DFQATT and CDR2 as SNEGSKA (reference sequence). The J segment lost 2 bases and the V segment lost 5 bases, leaving 3 bases of the junction unmatched. The CDR3 has 13 residues. Points from the study as a whole: Blood also contained most expanded thyroid clonotypes above 0.001. A 13 V-J model separated ophthalmopathy from stable hyperthyroidism.

Absent ophthalmopathy progression within 18 months defined stable Graves' hyperthyroidism. Criteria for exclusion of patients were uncontrolled infection, other autoimmune disease, pregnancy or lactation. Notes on this clonotype: Antigen: not known.

TCR beta CDR3 region amplification was performed from RNA transcripts. First-round RT-PCR targeting the TCR CDR3 was performed with the HTBI primer set. TCRdb reanalysed the multiplex PCR reads using MiXCR and keeps one entry per CDR3 protein. The data show around 580,000 distinct CDR3 sequences, about 45% seen once. The TCR was taken from a woman between 18 and 29 years old with Graves' hyperthyroidism. Sequencing was carried out using peripheral blood or thyroid tissue (not recorded which). This chain connects TRBV20-1 to TRBJ2-7; 10 bases match TRBD1. The CDR3 sequence is CSASDRGAYEQYF. Here the CDR3 DNA reads TGCAGTGCTTCGGACAGGGGGGCCTACGAGCAGTACTTC.